The 3 T cell receptor beta chains below were found in one sample sequenced in a study of T-cell reconstitution after alpha-beta-depleted transplantation in children. TCRbeta library preparation incorporated unique molecular identifiers. Via MiXCR, TCRdb re-called the PCR reads, giving one row per CDR3 protein. Of some 640,000 distinct CDR3 sequences detected, roughly 17% appear once; the ten largest clones hold about 1.1%. The sequences come from PBMCs from the stem cell graft donor, collected from the stem cell graft. These receptors were taken from a human donor who donated a stem cell graft to a child with acute myeloid leukemia.

At least ten counts were recorded for this clonotype. This chain joins TRBV20-1 and TRBJ1-1, with D tentatively TRBD1 (5 bases). Germline loops: CDR1 DFQATT, CDR2 SNEGSKA (reference sequence). This CDR3 contains 11 residues. This CDR3 is CSLDRNTEAFF. Written as DNA, the CDR3 is TGCAGCCTCGACAGGAACACTGAAGCTTTCTTT.

This clonotype was counted at least ten times. V and J are TRBV7-2 and TRBJ2-5; the D is unclear. CDR3 length equals 14 residues. Germline CDR1 reads SGHTA; CDR2 reads FQGNSA. V was trimmed by 0 bases and J by 2 bases, leaving 7 bases between them. The CDR3 DNA follows: TGTGCCAGCAGCTTAGCTTACTCTCAAGAGACCCAGTACTTC. Translating gives CASSLAYSQETQYF.

This clonotype was detected ten times or more. The J gene is TRBJ1-6, the V gene TRBV7-2, with TRBD1 matching 9 bases. The CDR3 loop spans 14 amino acids. The ends lost 2 bases at V and 9 bases at J; junction bases unmatched: 2. Germline CDR1 and CDR2: SGHTA and FQGNSA. CDR3 in DNA: TGTGCCAGCAGCTTAACAGGGGGCACTTCACCCCTCCACTTT. Protein: CASSLTGGTSPLHF.